Listed here are 31 T cell receptor beta chains from one sample, sequenced in a study of cytotoxic CD8 clonotypes in ibrutinib-treated CLL. Method: immunoSEQ multiplex PCR; TCRdb's copy keeps in-frame clones and lacks some. The data hold about 85,000 clones, with around 75% observed a single time. The sample here was PBMCs, taken after 12 months of ibrutinib treatment. The receptors here all came from a human donor with chronic lymphocytic leukemia.

This rearrangement joins TRBV11-3 to TRBJ2-2; D assignment may be TRBD1 or TRBD2 (5 bases each). Germline V gene sequence: CDR1 SGHNT, CDR2 YENEEA. The CDR3 consists of 18 residues. V was shortened by 1 base and J by 3 bases, with 18 bases between the two germline ends. The CDR3 protein is CASSLGGPSLSYTGELFF. The CDR3 region has the DNA TGTGCCAGCAGCTTAGGGGGACCCAGCCTCTCCTACACCGGGGAGCTGTTTTTT.

The chain has TRBV6-5 and TRBJ1-4; a weak D match, TRBD1 (5 bases). Trimming pared 0 bases from V and 3 bases from J, leaving 11 bases between. The CDR3 is made up of 16 amino acids. Germline CDR1 MNHEY, CDR2 SVGAGI. The CDR3, as DNA: TGTGCCAGCAGTTACTCGGCAGGGCGGGCTAATGAAAAACTGTTTTTT. Encoded protein: CASSYSAGRANEKLFF.

The rearrangement links TRBV19 to TRBJ2-7, with D possibly being TRBD2 (5 bases). Trimming removed 7 bases at V and 0 bases at J, with 13 bases between. The CDR3 runs to 14 residues. From germline, CDR1 is LNHDA and CDR2 SQIVND (reference sequence). This chain's CDR3 is CASTSGGDSYEQYF. The CDR3 DNA is TGTGCCAGTACCAGCGGCGGCGACTCCTACGAGCAGTACTTC.

V is TRBV5-1 and J is TRBJ2-1; 12 positions agree with TRBD2. V lost 1 base, J lost 6 bases, and 2 bases stayed unmatched. This CDR3 is 15 amino acids long. The germline CDR1 and CDR2 sequences are SGHRS and YFSETQ. The CDR3 bases are TGCGCCAGCAGCTTGCGACTAGCGGGAGTCAATGAGCAGTTCTTC. Its protein is CASSLRLAGVNEQFF.

CDR3 coding DNA: TGTGCCAGCAGCACTCGGGCCTACACTGAAGCTTTCTTT. The encoded protein is CASSTRAYTEAFF. J is TRBJ1-1 and V is TRBV6-6; D not certain. The CDR3 spans 13 residues. Germline V gene lookup returns CDR1 MNHNY and CDR2 SVGAGI (reference sequence). Trimming cost V 6 bases and J 3 bases, with 11 bases left between them.

The chain carries TRBV5-1 and TRBJ2-6; TRBD1 might be the D (6 bases). This CDR3 contains 15 residues. Trimming shortened V by 4 bases and J by 3 bases, and 11 bases separated the two germline ends. The V gene's germline CDR1 is SGHRS and CDR2 YFSETQ. The CDR3: CASSPTGGGANVLTF. The CDR3 coding sequence is TGCGCCAGCAGCCCGACAGGCGGTGGGGCCAACGTCCTGACTTTC.

This chain uses TRBV5-1 with TRBJ2-3; 7 positions match TRBD2. The CDR3 consists of 14 residues. V was pared by 3 bases and J by 5 bases, with 6 bases of the junction left unmatched. Germline CDR1 is SGHRS and CDR2 is YFSETQ. CDR3 coding DNA: TGCGCCAGCAGCTCGGGGAGGGCCGTAGATACGCAGTATTTT. This sequence encodes CASSSGRAVDTQYF.

The chain recombines TRBV23-1 with TRBJ2-7; D gene unclear. TRBV23-1 is noted as an ORF with a role that remains uncertain. Trimming removed 2 bases from V and 0 bases from J, with 20 bases in between. The CDR3 has 18 amino acids. The CDR3: CASSQRPPVAPSSYEQYF. The CDR3 DNA sequence: TGCGCCAGCAGTCAACGCCCCCCGGTTGCTCCGAGCTCCTACGAGCAGTACTTC.

The rearrangement joins TRBV7-9 to TRBJ2-2, with D perhaps matching TRBD2 (6 bases). Germline CDR1 SEHNR, CDR2 FQNEAQ (reference sequence). V lost 3 bases, J lost 1 base, and 12 bases lay in between. The CDR3 length is 16 residues. The CDR3 reads CASSFRRAENTGELFF. The CDR3 DNA is TGTGCCAGCAGCTTCCGGAGGGCAGAGAACACCGGGGAGCTGTTTTTT. Combining the CDR3 with reference TRBV7-9 and TRBJ2-2 gives the whole variable domain DTGVSQNPRHKITKRGQNVTFRCDPISEHNRLYWYRQTLGQGPEFLTYFQNEAQLEKSRLLSDRFSAERPKGSFSTLEIQRTEQGDSAMYLCASSFRRAENTGELFFGEGSRLTVL.

The chain uses TRBV6-5 and TRBJ1-2; the D is unclear. Per the germline V gene, CDR1 is MNHEY and CDR2 is SVGAGI. The CDR3 is made up of 13 amino acids. The V end lost 2 bases, the J end lost 8 bases, and 12 bases lay between the germline ends. The CDR3 sequence is CASSYPGRGGYTF. The CDR3, as DNA: TGTGCCAGCAGTTACCCCGGTCGCGGCGGCTACACCTTC.

V and J are TRBV9 and TRBJ2-3; D ambiguous. From germline, CDR1 is SGDLS and CDR2 YYNGEE. This CDR3 is built from 15 residues. The V end lost 0 bases, the J end lost 0 bases, and 8 bases lay between the germline ends. The CDR3 sequence: CASSVGLTSTDTQYF. The CDR3 region has the DNA TGTGCCAGCAGCGTAGGGCTCACTAGCACAGATACGCAGTATTTT.

V gene TRBV27 combines with J gene TRBJ2-5, with 14 bases lining up with TRBD2. The CDR3 is 21 residues long. J lost 1 base, V lost 0 bases, and 13 bases had no gene match. Per germline, CDR1 MNHEY and CDR2 SMNVEV (reference sequence). The CDR3 spells CASSLSLRLAGGFPPQETQYF. CDR3 nucleotides: TGTGCCAGCAGTTTATCCCTCCGACTAGCGGGAGGGTTTCCCCCCCAAGAGACCCAGTACTTC.

The rearrangement joins TRBV19 to TRBJ2-1, with TRBD2 matching 7 bases. Trimming took 4 bases from V and 8 from J; bases not matched to a gene: 11. This CDR3 comprises 15 residues. CDR1 is LNHDA, CDR2 SQIVND, per germline (reference sequence). The CDR3 sequence is CASSTQAGVGYEQFF. The CDR3 region has the DNA TGTGCCAGTAGTACCCAGGCGGGAGTAGGCTATGAGCAGTTCTTC.

The chain uses TRBV4-1 and TRBJ2-7; D is uncertain. Germline CDR1 reads MGHRA; CDR2 reads YSYEKL. Trimming took off 1 base at V and 1 base at J, with 11 bases between the two ends. The CDR3 runs to 15 residues. CDR3 sequence reads: CASSQGSDPSYEQYF. The CDR3 bases are TGCGCCAGCAGCCAAGGGTCCGACCCTTCCTACGAGCAGTACTTC.

This chain joins TRBV5-8 and TRBJ2-7; TRBD1 or TRBD2 may be the D gene (6 bases each). Trimming shortened V by 0 bases and J by 4 bases, and 14 bases separated the two germline ends. Germline lookup yields CDR1 SGHTS and CDR2 YDEGEE. The CDR3 length is 15 residues. The CDR3 nucleotides are TGTGCCAGCAGCTTGGTTGGGGGGCGCTGGTACGAGCAGTACTTC. Translating gives CASSLVGGRWYEQYF.

The CDR3 DNA sequence: TGTGCCAGCTCCCAGCGGAGGGACACAGATACGCAGTATTTT. It encodes CASSQRRDTDTQYF. The chain couples TRBV18 to TRBJ2-3; TRBD2 is a possible D gene (6 bases). The germline V gene has CDR1 KGHSH and CDR2 LQKENI. V was clipped by 6 bases and J by 2 bases, with 12 bases between them. The CDR3 is made up of 14 amino acids.

J is TRBJ1-1 and V is TRBV14; unclear D gene. Germline CDR1 and CDR2: SGHDN and FVKESK. CDR3 length: 13 amino acids. Trimming removed 5 bases at V and 3 bases at J, with 10 bases between. The CDR3 bases are TGTGCCAGCAGCTACCAAGAGGACACTGAAGCTTTCTTT. This encodes CASSYQEDTEAFF.

The chain joins TRBV7-9 to TRBJ2-7; D not certain. Trimming cost V 5 bases and J 0 bases, with 8 bases left between them. The CDR3 extends over 13 amino acids. Germline V gives CDR1 SEHNR, CDR2 FQNEAQ (reference sequence). The CDR3 sequence: CASSRPNSYEQYF. The CDR3 nucleotides read TGTGCCAGCAGCCGCCCCAACTCCTACGAGCAGTACTTC.

J is TRBJ2-7 and V is TRBV5-8, with TRBD1 matching 9 bases. The junction had 1 base not matched to a gene; V was cut back by 0 bases and J by 0 bases. The CDR3 is 15 residues long. Germline V gives CDR1 SGHTS, CDR2 YDEGEE. CDR3 sequence (DNA): TGTGCCAGCAGCTTGGGGGACAGGGCCTCCTACGAGCAGTACTTC. This translates into CASSLGDRASYEQYF.

The chain combines TRBV2 with TRBJ2-5; tentative D call: TRBD2 (5 bases). Between the trimmed V and J ends, which lost 0 bases and 1 base, there was a span of 15 bases. The CDR3 spans 17 residues. Germline V gives CDR1 SNHLY, CDR2 FYNNEI. CDR3 in DNA: TGTGCCAGCAGTGAAGCGCTTCCGGGGTCTCTCCAAGAGACCCAGTACTTC. It is translated as CASSEALPGSLQETQYF.

The genes are TRBV19 and TRBJ1-4, with TRBD1 matching 11 bases. Looked up from germline, CDR1 is LNHDA and CDR2 is SQIVND (reference sequence). CDR3 length: 13 residues. Trimming cost V 10 bases and J 8 bases; bases outside gene matches: 6. The CDR3 sequence is CATPDRGQEKLFF. The CDR3 DNA sequence: TGTGCCACCCCGGACAGGGGGCAGGAAAAACTGTTTTTT.

The genes are TRBV6-5 and TRBJ1-5; 7 bases line up with TRBD1. The CDR3 has 15 residues. Trimming took 6 bases from V and 4 from J; bases not matched to a gene: 9. Germline loops: CDR1 MNHEY, CDR2 SVGAGI. The CDR3 coding sequence is TGTGCCAGCAGGCCGACAGGGTTTGGGAATCAGCCCCAGCATTTT. As protein: CASRPTGFGNQPQHF.

The chain carries TRBV5-5 and TRBJ2-7; D is ambiguous. Germline V gene data show CDR1 as SGHKS and CDR2 as YYEKEE (reference sequence). The V end was cut by 0 bases, the J end by 3 bases, with 4 bases between. CDR3 length: 12 residues. The CDR3, as DNA: TGTGCCAGCAGCTTGGTTGGCTACGAGCAGTACTTC. Residues: CASSLVGYEQYF.

This rearrangement joins TRBV6-5 to TRBJ1-1; possibly TRBD1 for D (6 bases). This CDR3 is built from 13 residues. V was pared by 6 bases and J by 1 base, with 9 bases between. The germline V gene has CDR1 MNHEY and CDR2 SVGAGI. CDR3 sequence reads: CASSLGGNTEAFF. CDR3 sequence (DNA): TGTGCCAGCAGCCTAGGGGGGAACACTGAAGCTTTCTTT.

The rearrangement joins TRBV28 to TRBJ2-1; either TRBD1 or TRBD2 may fit D (5 bases each). This CDR3 contains 11 residues. Trimming removed 1 base at V and 15 bases at J, with 10 bases between. The germline gives CDR1 MDHEN, CDR2 SYDVKM. The CDR3: CASSLLGRRFF. In DNA, the CDR3 is TGTGCCAGCAGTTTATTGGGACGCCGGTTCTTC. Combining the CDR3 with reference TRBV28 and TRBJ2-1 gives the whole variable domain DVKVTQSSRYLVKRTGEKVFLECVQDMDHENMFWYRQDPGLGLRLIYFSYDVKMKEKGDIPEGYSVSREKKERFSLILESASTNQTSMYLCASSLLGRRFFGPGTRLTVL.

The V gene is TRBV7-9, the J gene TRBJ2-5; 8 nucleotides match TRBD2. CDR1 is SEHNR, CDR2 FQNEAQ, per germline (reference sequence). V shed 5 bases, J shed 1 base, and the junction held 6 bases outside the gene matches. The CDR3 has 15 amino acids. In nucleotides, the CDR3 is TGTGCCAGCAGCCCCCGGGGGGGTGGCCAAGAGACCCAGTACTTC. Its protein product is CASSPRGGGQETQYF.

This clone was seen a handful of times. The junction departs from germline at one end; a sequencing error may be responsible. V gene TRBV7-7 combines with J gene TRBJ2-1, with 8 positions matching TRBD2. Per germline, CDR1 SSHAT and CDR2 FNYEAQ (reference sequence). CDR3 length equals 15 residues. The CDR3, as DNA: TGTGCTAGCAGCCCCCGAGCGGGGGCGGCGGGGGAGCAGTTCTTC. Protein product: CASSPRAGAAGEQFF. The complete variable domain, with remaining parts taken from reference TRBV7-7 and TRBJ2-1, reads GAGVSQSPRYKVTKRGQDVTLRCDPISSHATLYWYQQALGQGPEFLTYFNYEAQPDKSGLPSDRFSAERPEGSISTLTIQRTEQRDSAMYRCASSPRAGAAGEQFFGPGTRLTVL.

In its sample, this clone was seen a few times. V and J are TRBV11-3 and TRBJ2-2; D might be TRBD1 (5 bases). Trimming stripped 1 base from V and 4 bases from J, with 10 bases between. Germline-derived CDR1 and CDR2 are SGHNT and YENEEA. The CDR3 sequence is 15 residues long. The CDR3 loop reads CASSLAHQGTGELFF. CDR3 sequence (DNA): TGTGCCAGCAGCTTAGCCCACCAGGGCACCGGGGAGCTGTTTTTT.

The J gene is TRBJ1-1, the V gene TRBV5-1; D unresolved. Germline V gene sequence: CDR1 SGHRS, CDR2 YFSETQ. V lost 0 bases and J lost 1, with 4 bases in between. The CDR3 spans 13 residues. The CDR3 DNA reads as TGCGCCAGCAGCTTGGCGGGGAACACTGAAGCTTTCTTT. Translating it yields CASSLAGNTEAFF.

The V call is TRBV28, the J call TRBJ2-7; the D gene is possibly TRBD2 (5 bases). This CDR3 spans 14 amino acids. Trimming shortened V by 6 bases and J by 4 bases, and 16 bases separated the two germline ends. CDR1 is MDHEN and CDR2 is SYDVKM in the germline V gene. The CDR3 bases are TGTGCCAGCAGCCTAACGGGAAGGCTTTACGAGCAGTACTTC. Translated: CASSLTGRLYEQYF.

The chain employs TRBV7-6 and TRBJ2-5; D uncertain. V lost 5 bases and J 9 bases, leaving 10 bases between the germline ends. CDR1 is SGHVS and CDR2 is FNYEAQ in the germline V gene. This CDR3 comprises 11 residues. This chain's CDR3 is CASSPLRAQYF. CDR3 nucleotide sequence: TGTGCCAGCAGCCCCCTCCGGGCCCAGTACTTC.